This T cell receptor (beta chain) is from a study of shared clonotypes between healthy human individuals. Turning to the study itself: The plates for each donor numbered three CD4 naive, three CD4 memory, two CD8 naive and one CD8 memory.

The CDR3 loop spans 16 amino acids. J lost 2 bases, V lost 4 bases, and 8 bases had no gene match. Germline CDR1 is MNHNS and CDR2 is SASEGT. Produced via immunoSEQ multiplex PCR; TCRdb's table is partial and in-frame only. The sample consists of 2 million to 2.5 million clones, 90% to 97% of them appearing once. Notes on this clone: Its antigen is unknown.

Findings and limits, study-wide: At large depth, rarefaction still showed sorted-subset sequencing to be incomplete. Non-shared clonotypes were found to have lower generation probabilities than the clonotypes that were shared by all four of the sorted-subset donors.

The chain couples TRBV6-1 to TRBJ2-3; TRBD1 matches 8 bases. The sequencing input was naive CD4+ T cells sorted from blood. Subset given: CD45RA+ positively selected. The sequence was collected from a man younger than 35 in good health. The CDR3 DNA reads as TGTGCCAGCAGTGGGGGTCCGGGACAGGCCACAGATACGCAGTATTTT. Translation gives CASSGGPGQATDTQYF.